This entry features one TCR beta chain sequence. This sample stems from a study of T cell changes during pregnancy in multiple sclerosis. Clones were sequenced by immunoSEQ multiplex PCR, and TCRdb holds only the in-frame ones, with some missing. The sample has about 100,000 clones, approximately 92% seen once. V gave up 3 bases and J gave up 4 bases, with 13 bases separating them. Germline V gene lookup returns CDR1 KGHSH and CDR2 LQKENI. The CDR3 is made up of 15 amino acids. This specimen consisted of peripheral blood, obtained in the second trimester of pregnancy. The sequence came from a female donor with multiple sclerosis, enrolled in a pregnancy study. The chain links TRBV18 to TRBJ1-5, with D maybe TRBD1 (6 bases). As DNA, the CDR3 is TGTGCCAGCTCACCCCGGACAGCTAATAATCAGCCCCAGCATTTT. Encoded protein: CASSPRTANNQPQHF.